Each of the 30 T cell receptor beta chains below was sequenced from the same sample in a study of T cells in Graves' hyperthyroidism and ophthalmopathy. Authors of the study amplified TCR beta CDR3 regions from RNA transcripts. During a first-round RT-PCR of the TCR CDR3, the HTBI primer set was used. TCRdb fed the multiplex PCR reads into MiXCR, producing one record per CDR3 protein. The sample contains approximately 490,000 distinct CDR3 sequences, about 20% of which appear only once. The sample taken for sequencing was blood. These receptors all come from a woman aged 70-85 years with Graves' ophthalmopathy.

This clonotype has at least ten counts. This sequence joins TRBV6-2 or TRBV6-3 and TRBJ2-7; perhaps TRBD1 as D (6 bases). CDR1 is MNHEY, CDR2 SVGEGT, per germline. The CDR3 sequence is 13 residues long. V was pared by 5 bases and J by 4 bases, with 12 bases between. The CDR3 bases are TGTGCCAGCAGTCTACTTCAGGGGTACGAGCAGTACTTC. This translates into CASSLLQGYEQYF.

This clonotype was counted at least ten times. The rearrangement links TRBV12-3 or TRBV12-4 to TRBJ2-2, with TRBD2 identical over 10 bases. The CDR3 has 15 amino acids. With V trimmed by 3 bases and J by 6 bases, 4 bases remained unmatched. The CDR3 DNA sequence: TGTGCCAGCAGTTTGGCTAGCGGGAGTTCCGGGGAGCTGTTTTTT. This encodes CASSLASGSSGELFF.

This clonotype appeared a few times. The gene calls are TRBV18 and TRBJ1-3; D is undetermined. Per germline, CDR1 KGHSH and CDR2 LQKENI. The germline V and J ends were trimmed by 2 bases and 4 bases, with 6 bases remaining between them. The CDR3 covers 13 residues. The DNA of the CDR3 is TGTGCCAGCTCACCAGTTACCGGAAACACCATATATTTT. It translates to CASSPVTGNTIYF.

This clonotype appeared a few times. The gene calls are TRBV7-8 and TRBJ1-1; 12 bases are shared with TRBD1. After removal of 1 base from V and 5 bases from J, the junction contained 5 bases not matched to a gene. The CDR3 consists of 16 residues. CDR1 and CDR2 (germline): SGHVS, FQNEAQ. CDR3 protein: CASSLGGTGGVTEAFF. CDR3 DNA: TGTGCCAGCAGCTTAGGGGGGACAGGGGGCGTAACTGAAGCTTTCTTT.

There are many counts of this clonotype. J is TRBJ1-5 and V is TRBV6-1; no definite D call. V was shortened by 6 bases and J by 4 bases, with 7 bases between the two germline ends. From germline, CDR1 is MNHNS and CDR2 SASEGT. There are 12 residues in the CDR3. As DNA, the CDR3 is TGTGCCAGCAGCGGGGTGAATCAGCCCCAGCATTTT. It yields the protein CASSGVNQPQHF.

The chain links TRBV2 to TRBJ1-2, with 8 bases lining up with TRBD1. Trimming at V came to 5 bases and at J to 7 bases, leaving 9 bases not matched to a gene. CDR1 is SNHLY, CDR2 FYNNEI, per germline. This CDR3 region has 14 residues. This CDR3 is CASSRRGRGSGYTF. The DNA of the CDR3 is TGTGCCAGCAGTCGCAGGGGGCGAGGTAGTGGCTACACCTTC.

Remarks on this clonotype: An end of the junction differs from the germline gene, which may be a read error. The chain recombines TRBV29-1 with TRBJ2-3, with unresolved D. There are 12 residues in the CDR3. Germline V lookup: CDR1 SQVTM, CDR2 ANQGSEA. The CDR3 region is CSVEGSIDTQYF. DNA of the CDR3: TGCAGCGTTGAGGGTAGCATAGATACGCAGTATTTT.

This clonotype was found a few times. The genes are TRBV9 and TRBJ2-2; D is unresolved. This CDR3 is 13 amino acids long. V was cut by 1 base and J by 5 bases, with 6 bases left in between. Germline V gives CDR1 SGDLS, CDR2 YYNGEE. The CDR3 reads CASSVMNTGELFF. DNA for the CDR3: TGTGCCAGCAGCGTAATGAATACCGGGGAGCTGTTTTTT.

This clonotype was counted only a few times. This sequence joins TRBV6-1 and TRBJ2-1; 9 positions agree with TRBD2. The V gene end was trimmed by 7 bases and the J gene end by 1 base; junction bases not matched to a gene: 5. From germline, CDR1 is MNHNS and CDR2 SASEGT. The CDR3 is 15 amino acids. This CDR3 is CASISREGSYNEQFF. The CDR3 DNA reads TGTGCCAGCATTTCGCGGGAGGGATCCTACAATGAGCAGTTCTTC.

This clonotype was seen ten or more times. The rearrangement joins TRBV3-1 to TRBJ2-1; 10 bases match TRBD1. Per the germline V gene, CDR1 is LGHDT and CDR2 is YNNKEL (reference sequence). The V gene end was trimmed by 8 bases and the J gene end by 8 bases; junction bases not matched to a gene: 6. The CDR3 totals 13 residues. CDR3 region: CASWTGGLDEQFF. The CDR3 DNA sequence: TGTGCCAGCTGGACAGGGGGTTTGGATGAGCAGTTCTTC.

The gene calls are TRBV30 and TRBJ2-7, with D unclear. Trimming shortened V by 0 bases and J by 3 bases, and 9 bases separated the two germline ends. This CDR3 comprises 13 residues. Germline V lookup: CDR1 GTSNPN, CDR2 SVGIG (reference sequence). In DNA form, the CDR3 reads TGTGCCTGGAGTGTAGCCTCTTACTACGAGCAGTACTTC. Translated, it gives CAWSVASYYEQYF.

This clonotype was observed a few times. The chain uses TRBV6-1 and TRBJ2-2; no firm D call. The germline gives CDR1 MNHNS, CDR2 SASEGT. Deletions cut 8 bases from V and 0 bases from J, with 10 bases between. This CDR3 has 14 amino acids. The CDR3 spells CASLREANTGELFF. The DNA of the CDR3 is TGTGCCAGCCTGAGAGAGGCGAACACCGGGGAGCTGTTTTTT.

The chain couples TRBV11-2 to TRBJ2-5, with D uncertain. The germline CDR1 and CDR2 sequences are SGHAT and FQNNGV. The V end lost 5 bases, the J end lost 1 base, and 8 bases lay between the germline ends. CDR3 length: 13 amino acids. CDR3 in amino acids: CASSPILQETQYF. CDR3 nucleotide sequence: TGTGCCAGCAGCCCGATCCTCCAAGAGACCCAGTACTTC.

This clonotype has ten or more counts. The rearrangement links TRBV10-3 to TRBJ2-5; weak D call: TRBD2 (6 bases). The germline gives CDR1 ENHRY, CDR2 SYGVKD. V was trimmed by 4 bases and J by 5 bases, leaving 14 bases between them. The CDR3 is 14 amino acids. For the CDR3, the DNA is TGTGCCATCAGTGCCCTTGGAGGGCTCGAGACCCAGTACTTC. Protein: CAISALGGLETQYF.

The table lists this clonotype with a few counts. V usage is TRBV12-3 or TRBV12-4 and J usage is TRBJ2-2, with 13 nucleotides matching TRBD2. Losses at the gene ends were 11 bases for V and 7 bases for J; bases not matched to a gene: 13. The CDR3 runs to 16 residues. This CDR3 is CAGNPLAGGPHGELFF. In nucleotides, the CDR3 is TGTGCCGGAAACCCACTAGCGGGAGGGCCCCACGGGGAGCTGTTTTTT.

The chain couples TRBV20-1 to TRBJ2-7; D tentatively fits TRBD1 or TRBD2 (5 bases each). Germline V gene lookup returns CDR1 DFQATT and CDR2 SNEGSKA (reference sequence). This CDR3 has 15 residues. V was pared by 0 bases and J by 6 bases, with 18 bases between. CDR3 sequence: CSARDWDRGSGEQYF. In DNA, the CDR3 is TGCAGTGCTAGAGATTGGGACCGGGGTTCAGGCGAGCAGTACTTC.

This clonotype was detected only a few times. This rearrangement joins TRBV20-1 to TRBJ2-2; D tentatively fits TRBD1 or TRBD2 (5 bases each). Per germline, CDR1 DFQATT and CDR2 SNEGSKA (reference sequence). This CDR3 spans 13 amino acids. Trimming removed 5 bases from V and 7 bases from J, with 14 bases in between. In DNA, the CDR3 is TGCAGTGCTCTGGGACGTTCCGGCGGGGAGCTGTTTTTT. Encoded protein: CSALGRSGGELFF.

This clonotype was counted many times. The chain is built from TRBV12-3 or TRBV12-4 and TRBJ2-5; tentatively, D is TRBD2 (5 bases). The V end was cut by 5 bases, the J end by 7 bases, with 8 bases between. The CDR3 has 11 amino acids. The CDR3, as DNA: TGTGCCAGCAGTCGGGAAGTGACCCAGTACTTC. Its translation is CASSREVTQYF.

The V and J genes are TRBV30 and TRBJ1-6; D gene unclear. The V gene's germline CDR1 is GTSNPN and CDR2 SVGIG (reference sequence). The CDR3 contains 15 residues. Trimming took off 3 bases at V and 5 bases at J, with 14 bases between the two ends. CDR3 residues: CAWSHGWPDNSPLHF. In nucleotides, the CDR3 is TGTGCCTGGAGCCACGGATGGCCTGATAATTCACCCCTCCACTTT.

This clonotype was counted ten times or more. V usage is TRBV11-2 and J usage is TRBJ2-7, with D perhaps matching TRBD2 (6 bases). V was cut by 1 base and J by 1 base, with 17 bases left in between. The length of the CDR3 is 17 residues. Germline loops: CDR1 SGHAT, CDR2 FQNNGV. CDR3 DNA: TGTGCCAGCAGCTTAGGACCCCTGACTAGTGTGTCCTACGAGCAGTACTTC. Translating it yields CASSLGPLTSVSYEQYF.

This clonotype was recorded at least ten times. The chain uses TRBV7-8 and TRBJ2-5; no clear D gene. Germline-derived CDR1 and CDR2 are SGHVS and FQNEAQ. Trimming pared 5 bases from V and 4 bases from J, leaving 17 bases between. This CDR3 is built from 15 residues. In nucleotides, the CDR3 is TGTGCCAGCAGCCCGAACCTCTCAACGGGAGAGACCCAGTACTTC. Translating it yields CASSPNLSTGETQYF.

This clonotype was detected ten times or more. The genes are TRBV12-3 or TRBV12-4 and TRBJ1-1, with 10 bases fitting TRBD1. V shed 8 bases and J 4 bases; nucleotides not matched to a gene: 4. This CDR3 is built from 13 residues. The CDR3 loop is CASGRTGGTEAFF. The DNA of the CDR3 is TGTGCCAGCGGTAGGACAGGGGGCACTGAAGCTTTCTTT.

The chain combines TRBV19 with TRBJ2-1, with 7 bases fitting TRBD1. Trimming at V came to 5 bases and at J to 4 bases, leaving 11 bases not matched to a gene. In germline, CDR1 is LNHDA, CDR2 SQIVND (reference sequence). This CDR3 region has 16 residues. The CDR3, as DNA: TGTGCCAGTAGTGTCCACCCGGGACAGAATTACAATGAGCAGTTCTTC. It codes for CASSVHPGQNYNEQFF.

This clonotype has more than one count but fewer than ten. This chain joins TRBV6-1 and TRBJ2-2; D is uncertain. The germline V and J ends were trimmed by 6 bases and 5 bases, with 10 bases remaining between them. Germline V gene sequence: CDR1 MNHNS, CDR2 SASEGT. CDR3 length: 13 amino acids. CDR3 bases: TGTGCCAGCAGGCTAGGAAGTACCGGGGAGCTGTTTTTT. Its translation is CASRLGSTGELFF.

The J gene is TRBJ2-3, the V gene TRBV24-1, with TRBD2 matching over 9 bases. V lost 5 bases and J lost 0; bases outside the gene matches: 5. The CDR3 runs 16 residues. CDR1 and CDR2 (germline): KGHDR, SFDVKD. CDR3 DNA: TGTGCCACCAGTGGTAGACTAGCGGCTAGCACAGATACGCAGTATTTT. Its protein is CATSGRLAASTDTQYF.

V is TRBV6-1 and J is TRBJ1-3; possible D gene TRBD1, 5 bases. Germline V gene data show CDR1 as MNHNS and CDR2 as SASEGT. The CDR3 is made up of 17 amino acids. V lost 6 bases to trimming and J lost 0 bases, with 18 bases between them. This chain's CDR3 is CASRGNEGLGSGNTIYF. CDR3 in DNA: TGTGCCAGCAGGGGAAATGAGGGACTGGGCTCTGGAAACACCATATATTTT.

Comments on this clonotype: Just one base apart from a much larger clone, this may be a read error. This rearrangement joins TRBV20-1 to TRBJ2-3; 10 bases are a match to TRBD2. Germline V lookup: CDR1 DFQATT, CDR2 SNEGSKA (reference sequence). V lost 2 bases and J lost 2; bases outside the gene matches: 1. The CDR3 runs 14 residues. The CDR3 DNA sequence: TGCAGTGCTAGACTAGCGGGAGACACAGATACGCAGTATTTT. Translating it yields CSARLAGDTDTQYF.

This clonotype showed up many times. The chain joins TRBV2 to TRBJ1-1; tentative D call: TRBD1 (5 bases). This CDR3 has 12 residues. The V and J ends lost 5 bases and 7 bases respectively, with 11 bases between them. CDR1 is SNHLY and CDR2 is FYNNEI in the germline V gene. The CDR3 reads CASSYGGYEAFF. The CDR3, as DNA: TGTGCCAGCAGTTACGGGGGGTATGAAGCTTTCTTT.

The CDR3 bases are TGCGCCAGCAGGCGAGAGGCCATGAACACCGGGGAGCTGTTTTTT. Translation gives CASRREAMNTGELFF. The genes are TRBV5-1 and TRBJ2-2; D is uncertain. Trimming took 5 bases from V and 1 from J, leaving 12 bases between them. The CDR3 is 15 residues long. The germline V gene has CDR1 SGHRS and CDR2 YFSETQ.

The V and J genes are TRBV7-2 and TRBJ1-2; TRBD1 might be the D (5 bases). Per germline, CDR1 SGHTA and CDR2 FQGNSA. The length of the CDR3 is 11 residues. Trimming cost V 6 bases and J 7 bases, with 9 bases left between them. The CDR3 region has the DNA TGTGCCAGCAGGGGAGGGGTTGGCTACACCTTC. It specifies CASRGGVGYTF. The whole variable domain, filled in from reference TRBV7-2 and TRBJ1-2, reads GAGVSQSPSNKVTEKGKDVELRCDPISGHTALYWYRQSLGQGLEFLIYFQGNSAPDKSGLPSDRFSAERTGGSVSTLTIQRTQQEDSAVYLCASRGGVGYTFGSGTRLTVV.